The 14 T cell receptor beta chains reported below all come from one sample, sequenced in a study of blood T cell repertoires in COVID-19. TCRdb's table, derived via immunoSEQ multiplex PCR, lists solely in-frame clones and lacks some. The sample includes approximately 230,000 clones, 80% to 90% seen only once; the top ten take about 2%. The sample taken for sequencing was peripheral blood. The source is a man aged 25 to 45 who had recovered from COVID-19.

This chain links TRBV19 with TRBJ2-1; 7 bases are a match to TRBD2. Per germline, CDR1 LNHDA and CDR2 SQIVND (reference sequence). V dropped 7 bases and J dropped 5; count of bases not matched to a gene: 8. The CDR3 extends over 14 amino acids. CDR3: CASTSTGGDNEQFF. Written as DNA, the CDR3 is TGTGCCAGTACTTCTACGGGGGGTGACAATGAGCAGTTCTTC.

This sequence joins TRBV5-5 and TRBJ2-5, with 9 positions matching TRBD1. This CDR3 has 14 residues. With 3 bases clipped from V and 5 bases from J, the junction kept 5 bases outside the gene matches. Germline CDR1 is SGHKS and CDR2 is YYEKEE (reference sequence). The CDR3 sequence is CASSSPDRGETQYF. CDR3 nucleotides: TGTGCCAGCAGCTCCCCGGACAGGGGTGAGACCCAGTACTTC.

The DNA of the CDR3 is TGTGCCAGCAGCTCAGGGACAGGGGTGGTCAATCAGCCCCAGCATTTT. Translation gives CASSSGTGVVNQPQHF. The chain joins TRBV13 to TRBJ1-5, with TRBD1 matching 10 bases. V lost 4 bases to trimming and J lost 3 bases; unmatched junction nucleotides: 6. The CDR3 is 16 amino acids. CDR1 PRHDT and CDR2 FYEKMQ come from the germline V gene (reference sequence).

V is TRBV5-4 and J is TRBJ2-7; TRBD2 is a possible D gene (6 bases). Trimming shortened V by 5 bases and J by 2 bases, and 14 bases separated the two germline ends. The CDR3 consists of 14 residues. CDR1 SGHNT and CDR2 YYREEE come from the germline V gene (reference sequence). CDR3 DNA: TGTGCCAGCAGTGACCTCGGGGGAGCCTACGAGCAGTACTTC. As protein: CASSDLGGAYEQYF.

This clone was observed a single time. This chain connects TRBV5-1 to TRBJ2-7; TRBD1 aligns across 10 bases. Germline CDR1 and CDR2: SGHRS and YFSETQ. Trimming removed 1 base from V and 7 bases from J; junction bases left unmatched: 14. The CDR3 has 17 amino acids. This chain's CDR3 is CASSLPRVGTGAWEQYF. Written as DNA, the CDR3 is TGCGCCAGCAGCTTGCCAAGGGTCGGGACAGGGGCCTGGGAGCAGTACTTC.

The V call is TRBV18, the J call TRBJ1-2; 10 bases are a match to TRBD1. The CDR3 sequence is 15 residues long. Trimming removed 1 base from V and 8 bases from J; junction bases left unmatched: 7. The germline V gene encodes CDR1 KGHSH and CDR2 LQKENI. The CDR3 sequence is CASSPRETGGFGYTF. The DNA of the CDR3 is TGTGCCAGCTCACCACGGGAGACAGGGGGCTTCGGCTACACCTTC.

The CDR3 protein is CASSQGSGTPSYEQYF. CDR3 sequence (DNA): TGCGCCAGCAGCCAAGGGTCAGGGACTCCTTCCTACGAGCAGTACTTC. The chain combines TRBV4-1 with TRBJ2-7; TRBD2 is a possible D gene (6 bases). Germline loops: CDR1 MGHRA, CDR2 YSYEKL. This CDR3 region has 16 residues. V gave up 1 base and J gave up 1 base, with 14 bases separating them.

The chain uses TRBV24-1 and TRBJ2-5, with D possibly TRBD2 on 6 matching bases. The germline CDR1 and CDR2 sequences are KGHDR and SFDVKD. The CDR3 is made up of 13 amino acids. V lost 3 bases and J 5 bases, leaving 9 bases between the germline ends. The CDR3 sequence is CATSDAGTETQYF. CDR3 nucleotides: TGTGCCACCAGTGATGCGGGGACGGAGACCCAGTACTTC.

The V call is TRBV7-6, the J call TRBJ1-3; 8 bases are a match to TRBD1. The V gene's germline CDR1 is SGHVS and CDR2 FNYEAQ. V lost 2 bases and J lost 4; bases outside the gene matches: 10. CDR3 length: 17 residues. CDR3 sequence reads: CASSLHSGGAVGNTIYF. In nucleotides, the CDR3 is TGTGCCAGCAGCTTACACTCAGGGGGCGCGGTAGGAAACACCATATATTTT.

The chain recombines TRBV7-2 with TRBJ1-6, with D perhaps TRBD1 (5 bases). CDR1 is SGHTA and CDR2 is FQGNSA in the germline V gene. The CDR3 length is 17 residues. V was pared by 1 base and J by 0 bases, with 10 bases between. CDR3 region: CASSLEGWSSYNSPLHF. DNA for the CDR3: TGTGCCAGCAGCTTAGAGGGGTGGAGCTCCTATAATTCACCCCTCCACTTT.

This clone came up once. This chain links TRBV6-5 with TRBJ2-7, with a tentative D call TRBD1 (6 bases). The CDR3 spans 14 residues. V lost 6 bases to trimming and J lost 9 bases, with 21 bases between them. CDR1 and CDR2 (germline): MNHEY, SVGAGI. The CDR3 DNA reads TGTGCCAGCAGCTACAGACAGGTTAATACGGGGCAGTACTTC. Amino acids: CASSYRQVNTGQYF.

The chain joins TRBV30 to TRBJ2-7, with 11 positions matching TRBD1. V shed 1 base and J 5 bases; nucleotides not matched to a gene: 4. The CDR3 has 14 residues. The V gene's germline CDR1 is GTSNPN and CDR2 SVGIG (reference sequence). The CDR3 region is CAWSGGTGGNEQYF. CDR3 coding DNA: TGTGCCTGGAGTGGCGGGACAGGGGGGAACGAGCAGTACTTC.

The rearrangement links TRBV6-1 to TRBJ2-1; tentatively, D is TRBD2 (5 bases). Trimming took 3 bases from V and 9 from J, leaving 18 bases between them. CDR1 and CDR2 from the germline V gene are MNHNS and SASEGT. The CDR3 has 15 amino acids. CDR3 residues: CASSEGSSGRGEQFF. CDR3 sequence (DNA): TGTGCCAGCAGTGAGGGGAGCTCTGGTCGTGGTGAGCAGTTCTTC.

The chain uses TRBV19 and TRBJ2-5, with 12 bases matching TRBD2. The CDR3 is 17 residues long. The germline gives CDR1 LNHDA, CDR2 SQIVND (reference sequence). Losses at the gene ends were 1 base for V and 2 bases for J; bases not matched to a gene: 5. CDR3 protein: CASSIGGLAGGQETQYF. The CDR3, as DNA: TGTGCCAGTAGTATAGGAGGGCTAGCGGGGGGGCAAGAGACCCAGTACTTC.